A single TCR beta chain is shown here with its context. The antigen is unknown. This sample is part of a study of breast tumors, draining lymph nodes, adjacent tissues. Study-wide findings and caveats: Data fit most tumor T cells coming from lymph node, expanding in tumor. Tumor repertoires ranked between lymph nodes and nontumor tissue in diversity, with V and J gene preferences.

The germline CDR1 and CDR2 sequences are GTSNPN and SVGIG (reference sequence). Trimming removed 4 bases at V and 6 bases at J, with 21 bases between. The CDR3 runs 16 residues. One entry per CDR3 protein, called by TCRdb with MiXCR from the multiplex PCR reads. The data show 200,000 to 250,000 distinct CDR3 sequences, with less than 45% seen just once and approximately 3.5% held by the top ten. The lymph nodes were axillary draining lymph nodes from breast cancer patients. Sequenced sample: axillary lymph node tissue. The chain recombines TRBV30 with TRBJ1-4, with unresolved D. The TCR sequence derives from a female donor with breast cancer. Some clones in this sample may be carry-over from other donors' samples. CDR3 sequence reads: CAWTRAGKRRDEKLFF. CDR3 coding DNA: TGTGCCTGGACCCGGGCCGGGAAGCGAAGAGATGAAAAACTGTTTTTT.